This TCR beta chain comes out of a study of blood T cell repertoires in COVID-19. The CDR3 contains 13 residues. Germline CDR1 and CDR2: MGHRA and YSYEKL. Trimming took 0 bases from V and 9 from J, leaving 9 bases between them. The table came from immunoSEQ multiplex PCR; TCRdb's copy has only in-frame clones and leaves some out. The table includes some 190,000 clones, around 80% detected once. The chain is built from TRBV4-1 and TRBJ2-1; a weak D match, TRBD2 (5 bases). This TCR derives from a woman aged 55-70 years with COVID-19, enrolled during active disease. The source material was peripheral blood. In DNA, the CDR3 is TGCGCCAGCAGCCAAGATCCGGGGTTTGAGCAGTTCTTC. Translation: CASSQDPGFEQFF.